Sequencing of this T cell receptor beta chain was carried out in a study of neurological immune-mediated disorders. The time point denotes: longitudinal time-point 2. Every sequencing run produced over 160 million TCR-beta sequences that came from 15-18 subjects. TCRdb processed the 5' RACE reads anew with MiXCR; each CDR3 protein has one entry. The table shows 80,000 to 100,000 distinct CDR3 sequences, with nearly 6% occurring only once. This CDR3 region has 15 residues. Germline V gene data show CDR1 as DFQATT and CDR2 as SNEGSKA (reference sequence). V was pared by 1 base and J by 4 bases, with 16 bases between. By proportion, this clonotype is medium-sized.

The rearrangement uses TRBV20-1 and TRBJ1-2, with D perhaps matching TRBD1 (5 bases). Sequenced sample: PBMCs. The clonotype was recovered from a woman aged 60 to 75 with multiple sclerosis. As DNA, the CDR3 is TGCAGTGCTAGAGGGACCGGACACTCGGGCTATGGCTACACCTTC. It encodes CSARGTGHSGYGYTF.